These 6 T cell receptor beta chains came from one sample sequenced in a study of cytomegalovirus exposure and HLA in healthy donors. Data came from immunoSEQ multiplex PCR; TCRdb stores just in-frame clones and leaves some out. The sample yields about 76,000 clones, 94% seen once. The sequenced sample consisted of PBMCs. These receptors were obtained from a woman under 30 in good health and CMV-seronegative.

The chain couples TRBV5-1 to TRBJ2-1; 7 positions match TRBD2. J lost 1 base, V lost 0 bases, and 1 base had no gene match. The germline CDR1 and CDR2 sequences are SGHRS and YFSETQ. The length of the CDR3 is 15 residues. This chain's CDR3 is CASSLDGGSYNEQFF. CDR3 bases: TGCGCCAGCAGCTTGGACGGGGGGTCCTACAATGAGCAGTTCTTC.

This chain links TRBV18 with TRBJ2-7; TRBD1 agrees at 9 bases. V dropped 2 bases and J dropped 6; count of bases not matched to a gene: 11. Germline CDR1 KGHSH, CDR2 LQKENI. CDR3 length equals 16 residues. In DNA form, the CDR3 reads TGTGCCAGCTCACCATTTTTCGAACAGGGGGCGGGCGAGCAGTACTTC. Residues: CASSPFFEQGAGEQYF.

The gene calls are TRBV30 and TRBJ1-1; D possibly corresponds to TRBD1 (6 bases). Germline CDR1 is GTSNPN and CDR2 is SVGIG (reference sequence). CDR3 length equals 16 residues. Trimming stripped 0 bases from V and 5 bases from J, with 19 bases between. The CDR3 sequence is CAWSVLGGGAGTEAFF. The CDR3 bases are TGTGCCTGGAGTGTACTAGGCGGGGGGGCTGGAACTGAAGCTTTCTTT.

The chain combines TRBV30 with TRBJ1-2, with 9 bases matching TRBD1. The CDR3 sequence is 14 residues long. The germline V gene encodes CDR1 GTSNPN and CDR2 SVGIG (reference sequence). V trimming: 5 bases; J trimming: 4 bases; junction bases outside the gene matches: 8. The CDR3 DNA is TGTGCCTGGCCACCAAGGGACAGGGTCTATGGCTACACCTTC. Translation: CAWPPRDRVYGYTF.

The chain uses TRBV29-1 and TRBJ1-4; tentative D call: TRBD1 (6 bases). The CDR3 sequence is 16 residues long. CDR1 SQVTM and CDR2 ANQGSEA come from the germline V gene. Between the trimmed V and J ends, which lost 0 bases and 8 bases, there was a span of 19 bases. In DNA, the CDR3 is TGCAGCGTTGAAGAAGGGGAGGGGGGGCTGTTGGAAAAACTGTTTTTT. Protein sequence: CSVEEGEGGLLEKLFF.

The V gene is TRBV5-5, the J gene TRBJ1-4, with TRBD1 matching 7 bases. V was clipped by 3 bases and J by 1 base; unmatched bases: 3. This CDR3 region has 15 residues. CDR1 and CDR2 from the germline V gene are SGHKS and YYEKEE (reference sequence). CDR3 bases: TGTGCCAGCAGCTGGGGACAGCTAACTAATGAAAAACTGTTTTTT. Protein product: CASSWGQLTNEKLFF.